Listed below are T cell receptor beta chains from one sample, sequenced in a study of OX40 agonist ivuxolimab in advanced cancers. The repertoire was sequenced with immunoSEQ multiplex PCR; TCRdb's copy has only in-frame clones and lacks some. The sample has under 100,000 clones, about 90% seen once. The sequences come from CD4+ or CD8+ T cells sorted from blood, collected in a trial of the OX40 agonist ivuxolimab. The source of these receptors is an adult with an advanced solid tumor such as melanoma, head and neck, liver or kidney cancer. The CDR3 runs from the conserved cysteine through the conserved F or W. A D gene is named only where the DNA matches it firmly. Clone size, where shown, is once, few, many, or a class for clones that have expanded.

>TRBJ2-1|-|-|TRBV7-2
CASSNRDPDNEQFF
TGTGCCAGCAGCAACCGGGACCCGGACAATGAGCAGTTCTTC
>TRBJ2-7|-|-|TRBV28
CASSFQRGSSEQYF
TGTGCCAGCAGTTTTCAAAGGGGGAGTAGCGAGCAGTACTTC
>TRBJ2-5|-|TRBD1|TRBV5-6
CASSLVRGQQETQYF
TGTGCCAGCAGCTTGGTTAGGGGACAGCAAGAGACCCAGTACTTC
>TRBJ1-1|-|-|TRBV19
CASIWGTEAFF
TGTGCCAGTATATGGGGCACTGAAGCTTTCTTT
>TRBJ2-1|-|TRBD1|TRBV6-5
CASSRGQGRGNEQFF
TGTGCCAGCAGTCGCGGACAGGGGAGAGGGAATGAGCAGTTCTTC
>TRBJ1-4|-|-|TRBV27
CASSLVRANEKLFF
TGTGCCAGCAGTTTGGTGAGGGCTAATGAAAAACTGTTTTTT
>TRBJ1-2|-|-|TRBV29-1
CSAQGTLLGF
TGCAGCGCACAAGGGACCCTTCTCGGCTTC
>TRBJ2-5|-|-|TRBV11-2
CASSSTRWETQYF
TGTGCCAGCAGCTCTACCAGATGGGAGACCCAGTACTTC
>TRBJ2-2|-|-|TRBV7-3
CASSFTGRGELFF
TGTGCCAGCAGCTTCACGGGCCGAGGGGAGCTGTTTTTT
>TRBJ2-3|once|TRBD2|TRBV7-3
CASSLAGTSGSTDTQYF
TGTGCCAGCAGTCTCGCCGGGACTAGCGGTAGCACAGATACGCAGTATTTT
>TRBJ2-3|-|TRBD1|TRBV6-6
CASSFNRQGLDTQYF
TGTGCCAGCAGTTTCAACCGACAGGGATTGGATACGCAGTATTTT
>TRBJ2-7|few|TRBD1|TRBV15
CATSRDRVRRYEQYF
TGTGCCACCAGCAGGGACAGGGTTCGACGGTACGAGCAGTACTTC
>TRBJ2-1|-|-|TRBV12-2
CASRLPGLAGEGEQFF
TGTGCAAGTCGCTTACCGGGACTAGCGGGAGAAGGTGAGCAGTTCTTC
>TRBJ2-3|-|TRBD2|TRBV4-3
CASSRAGGTDTQYF
TGCGCCAGCAGCCGGGCGGGAGGCACAGATACGCAGTATTTT
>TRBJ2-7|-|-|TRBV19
CASSPQAGLEQYF
TGTGCCAGTTCCCCTCAGGCGGGGCTTGAGCAGTACTTC
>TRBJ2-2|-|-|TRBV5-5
CASSLGRRNTGELFF
TGTGCCAGCAGCTTGGGACGGCGGAACACCGGGGAGCTGTTTTTT
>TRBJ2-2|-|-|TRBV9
CASSVVNGELFF
TGTGCCAGCAGCGTAGTAAACGGGGAGCTGTTTTTT
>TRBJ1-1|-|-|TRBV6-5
CASSTRTAEAFF
TGTGCCAGCAGTACCCGGACAGCTGAAGCTTTCTTT
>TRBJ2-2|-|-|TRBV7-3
CASSLGSNTGELFF
TGTGCCAGCAGCTTAGGGTCGAACACCGGGGAGCTGTTTTTT
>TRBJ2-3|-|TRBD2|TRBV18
CASSPLDPGLAGGTQYF
TGTGCCAGCTCACCCTTAGACCCTGGACTAGCGGGAGGAACGCAGTATTTT
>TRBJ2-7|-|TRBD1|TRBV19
CASSGQGAPYEQYF
TGTGCCAGTAGCGGACAGGGGGCGCCCTACGAGCAGTACTTC
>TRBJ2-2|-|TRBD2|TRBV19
CASSMGLGDFLRNTGELFF
TGTGCCAGTAGTATGGGACTAGGGGACTTTCTTCGGAACACCGGGGAGCTGTTTTTT
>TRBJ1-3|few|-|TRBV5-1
CASSLDGNTIYF
TGCGCCAGCAGCTTGGATGGAAACACCATATATTTT
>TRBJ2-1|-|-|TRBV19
CASSMWANHNEQFF
TGTGCCAGTAGTATGTGGGCCAACCACAATGAGCAGTTCTTC
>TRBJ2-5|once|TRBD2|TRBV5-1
CASSSTPGLAGEGETQYF
TGCGCCAGCAGCTCCACTCCGGGACTAGCGGGAGAGGGAGAGACCCAGTACTTC
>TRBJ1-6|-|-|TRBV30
CAWKTGSPLHF
TGTGCCTGGAAAACCGGATCACCCCTCCACTTT
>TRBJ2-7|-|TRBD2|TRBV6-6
CASSLASGGSYEQYF
TGTGCCAGCAGCCTGGCTAGCGGGGGCTCCTACGAGCAGTACTTC
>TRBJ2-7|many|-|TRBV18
CASSPWPGRGEQYF
TGTGCCAGCTCACCTTGGCCCGGAAGGGGCGAGCAGTACTTC
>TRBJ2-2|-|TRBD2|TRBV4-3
CASSQRLASNTGELFF
TGCGCCAGCAGCCAAAGACTAGCGTCGAACACCGGGGAGCTGTTTTTT
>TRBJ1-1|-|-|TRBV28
CASSWIPNTEAFF
TGTGCCAGCAGTTGGATACCGAACACTGAAGCTTTCTTT
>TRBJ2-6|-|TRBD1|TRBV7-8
CASSTGTAGANVLTF
TGTGCCAGCAGCACTGGGACAGCTGGGGCCAACGTCCTGACTTTC
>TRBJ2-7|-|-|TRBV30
CAWGRQDYEQYF
TGTGCCTGGGGTAGGCAAGACTACGAGCAGTACTTC
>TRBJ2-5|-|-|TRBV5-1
CASIDRRGTQYF
TGCGCCAGCATCGATAGGAGGGGGACCCAGTACTTC
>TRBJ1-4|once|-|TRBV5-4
CASSVVPQGTNEKLFF
TGTGCCAGCAGCGTGGTCCCCCAGGGAACTAATGAAAAACTGTTTTTT
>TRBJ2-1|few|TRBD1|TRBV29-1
CSVEMGQGGRQFF
TGCAGCGTTGAAATGGGACAGGGGGGGAGGCAGTTCTTC
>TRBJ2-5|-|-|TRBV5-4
CASSPDRIVRETQYF
TGTGCCAGCAGCCCAGACAGAATCGTTAGAGAGACCCAGTACTTC
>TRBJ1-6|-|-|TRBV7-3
CASSLGLDSPLHF
TGTGCCAGCAGCTTAGGGCTTGATTCACCCCTCCACTTT
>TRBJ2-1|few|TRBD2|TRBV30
CAWSVSGRASEQFF
TGTGCCTGGAGTGTAAGCGGGAGGGCTAGTGAGCAGTTCTTC
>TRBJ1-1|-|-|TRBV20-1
CSALMNTEAFF
TGCAGTGCCCTCATGAACACTGAAGCTTTCTTT
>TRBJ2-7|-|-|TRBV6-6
CASSYATGSYEQYF
TGTGCCAGCAGTTACGCAACGGGGAGCTACGAGCAGTACTTC
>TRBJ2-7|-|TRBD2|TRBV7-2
CASSPTREGEQYF
TGTGCCAGCAGCCCTACACGGGAGGGCGAGCAGTACTTC
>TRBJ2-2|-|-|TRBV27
CATLAGTNTGELFF
TGTGCCACCTTGGCGGGTACCAACACCGGGGAGCTGTTTTTT
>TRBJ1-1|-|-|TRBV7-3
CASSLLTNTEAFF
TGTGCCAGCAGCTTACTTACCAACACTGAAGCTTTCTTT
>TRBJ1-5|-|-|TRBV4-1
CASSRGTSNQPQHF
TGCGCCAGCAGCCGGGGGACGAGCAATCAGCCCCAGCATTTT
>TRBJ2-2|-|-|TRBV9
CASSVDPGGGPGELFF
TGTGCCAGCAGCGTAGATCCCGGGGGAGGCCCCGGGGAGCTGTTTTTT
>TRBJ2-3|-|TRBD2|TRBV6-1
CASSEASGRAIDTQYF
TGTGCCAGCAGTGAAGCTAGCGGGAGGGCCATAGATACGCAGTATTTT
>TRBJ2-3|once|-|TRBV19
CASSIPLWPGSSPDTQYF
TGTGCCAGTAGTATCCCCCTTTGGCCAGGGTCAAGCCCGGATACGCAGTATTTT
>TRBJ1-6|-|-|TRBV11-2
CASSLVGAGRSYNSPLHF
TGTGCCAGCAGCTTAGTGGGCGCGGGGCGCTCCTATAATTCACCCCTCCACTTT
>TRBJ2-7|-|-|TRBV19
CASSTAADAMEQYF
TGTGCCAGTAGTACGGCGGCAGATGCCATGGAGCAGTACTTC
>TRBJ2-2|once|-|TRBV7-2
CASSLVAGWNTGELFF
TGTGCCAGCAGCTTAGTGGCAGGGTGGAACACCGGGGAGCTGTTTTTT
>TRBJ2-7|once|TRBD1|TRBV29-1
CSVIRDRGYEQYF
TGCAGCGTCATACGGGACAGGGGGTACGAGCAGTACTTC
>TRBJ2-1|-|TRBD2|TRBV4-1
CASSQYPSGRALNEQFF
TGCGCCAGCAGCCAGTACCCTAGCGGGAGGGCCCTCAATGAGCAGTTCTTC
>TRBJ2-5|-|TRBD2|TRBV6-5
CASSWGGEETQYF
TGTGCCAGCAGTTGGGGGGGAGAGGAGACCCAGTACTTC
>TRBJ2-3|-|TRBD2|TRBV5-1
CASSLRAGGPADTQYF
TGCGCCAGCAGCTTGAGAGCGGGAGGGCCGGCAGATACGCAGTATTTT
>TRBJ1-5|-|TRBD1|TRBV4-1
CASSRWTGGFMQPQHF
TGCGCCAGCAGCCGGTGGACAGGGGGGTTTATGCAGCCCCAGCATTTT
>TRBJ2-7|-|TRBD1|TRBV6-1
CASSADRVREQYF
TGTGCCAGCAGTGCCGACAGGGTCCGCGAGCAGTACTTC
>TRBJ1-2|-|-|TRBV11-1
CASSHDTRQRGGYTF
TGTGCCAGCAGCCACGACACCCGACAGCGGGGCGGCTACACCTTC